The 3 T cell receptor beta chains in this list originate from one sample, sequenced in a study of early T cells in non-severe SARS-CoV-2 infection. MiXCR, applied by TCRdb to the 5' RACE reads, yields one record per CDR3 protein. The data contain about 30,000 distinct CDR3 sequences, 5.5% to 7% of them seen just once; the ten biggest clones take up 10% to 15%. Sequencing was done on a sample of whole blood. The receptors here all came from an adult who was a healthcare worker with PCR-confirmed SARS-CoV-2 infection or an uninfected control (not recorded which).

This clonotype was observed many times. The genes are TRBV6-6 and TRBJ2-3, with unresolved D. CDR3 length equals 12 residues. Germline assignment: CDR1 MNHNY and CDR2 SVGAGI (reference sequence). V was clipped by 6 bases and J by 0 bases, with 4 bases between them. The DNA for the CDR3 is TGTGCCAGCAGGCCTAGCACAGATACGCAGTATTTT. As protein: CASRPSTDTQYF.

The J gene is TRBJ1-5, the V gene TRBV28; the D gene is possibly TRBD1 (5 bases). The CDR3 spans 15 residues. Germline CDR1 MDHEN, CDR2 SYDVKM. Trimming cost V 2 bases and J 7 bases, with 15 bases left between them. The DNA of the CDR3 is TGTGCCAGCAGTTTAGGGGCCAGGGATCGACAGCCCCAGCATTTT. Translated: CASSLGARDRQPQHF.

The sample holds many counts of this clonotype. The rearrangement joins TRBV2 to TRBJ1-1, with unresolved D. Per germline, CDR1 SNHLY and CDR2 FYNNEI. V was pared by 5 bases and J by 8 bases, with 12 bases between. This CDR3 comprises 12 residues. CDR3 sequence (DNA): TGTGCCAGCAGTCAAGAGGCGGACGAAGCTTTCTTT. Amino acids: CASSQEADEAFF.